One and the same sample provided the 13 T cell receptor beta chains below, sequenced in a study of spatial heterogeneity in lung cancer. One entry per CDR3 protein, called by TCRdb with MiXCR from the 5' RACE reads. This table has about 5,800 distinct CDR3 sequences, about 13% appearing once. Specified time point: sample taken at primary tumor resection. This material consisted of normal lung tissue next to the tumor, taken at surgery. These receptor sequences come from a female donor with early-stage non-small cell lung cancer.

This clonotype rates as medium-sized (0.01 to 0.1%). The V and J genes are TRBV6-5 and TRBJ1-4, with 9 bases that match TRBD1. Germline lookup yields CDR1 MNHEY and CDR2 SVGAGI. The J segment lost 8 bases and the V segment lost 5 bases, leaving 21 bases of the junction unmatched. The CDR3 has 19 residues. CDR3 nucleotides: TGTGCCAGCAGTCTTGGCACCGGGACAGGGAGTCCGGTTGCAGAAAAACTGTTTTTT. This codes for CASSLGTGTGSPVAEKLFF.

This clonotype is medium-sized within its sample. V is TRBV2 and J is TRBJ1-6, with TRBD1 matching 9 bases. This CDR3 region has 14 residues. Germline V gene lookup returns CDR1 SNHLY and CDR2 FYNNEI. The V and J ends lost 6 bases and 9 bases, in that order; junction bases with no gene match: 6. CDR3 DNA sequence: TGTGCCAGCAGCGCCGGGACAGGGCGTTCACCCCTCCACTTT. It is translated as CASSAGTGRSPLHF.

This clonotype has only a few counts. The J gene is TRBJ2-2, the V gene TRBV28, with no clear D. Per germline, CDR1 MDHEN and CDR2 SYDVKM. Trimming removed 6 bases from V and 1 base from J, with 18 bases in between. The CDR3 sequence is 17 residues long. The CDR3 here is CASSFLGAERNTGELFF. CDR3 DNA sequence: TGTGCCAGCAGCTTTTTGGGCGCAGAAAGGAACACCGGGGAGCTGTTTTTT.

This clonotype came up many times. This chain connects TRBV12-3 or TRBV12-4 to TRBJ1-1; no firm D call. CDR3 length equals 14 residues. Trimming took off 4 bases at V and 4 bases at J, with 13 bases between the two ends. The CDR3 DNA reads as TGTGCCAGCAGTTGGAGGGATCTGGGCACTGAAGCTTTCTTT. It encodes CASSWRDLGTEAFF.

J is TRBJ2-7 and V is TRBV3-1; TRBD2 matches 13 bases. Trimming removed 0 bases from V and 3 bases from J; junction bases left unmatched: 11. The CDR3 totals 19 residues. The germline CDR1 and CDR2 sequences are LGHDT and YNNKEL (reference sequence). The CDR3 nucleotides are TGTGCCAGCAGCCAAGATCTTTTTGGACTAGCGGGGGCTAGCTACGAGCAGTACTTC. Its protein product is CASSQDLFGLAGASYEQYF.

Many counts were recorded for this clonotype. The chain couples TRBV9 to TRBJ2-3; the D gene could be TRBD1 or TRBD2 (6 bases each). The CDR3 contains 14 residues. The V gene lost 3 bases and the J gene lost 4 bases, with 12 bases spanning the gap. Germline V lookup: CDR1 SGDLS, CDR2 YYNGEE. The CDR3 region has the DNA TGTGCCAGCAGCGGCCCGGGGGCCCCAGATACGCAGTATTTT. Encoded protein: CASSGPGAPDTQYF.

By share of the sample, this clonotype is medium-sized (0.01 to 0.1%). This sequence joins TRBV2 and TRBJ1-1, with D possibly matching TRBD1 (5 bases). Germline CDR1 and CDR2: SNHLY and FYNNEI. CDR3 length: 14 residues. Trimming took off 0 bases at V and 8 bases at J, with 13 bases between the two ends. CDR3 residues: CASSEAVGRGEAFF. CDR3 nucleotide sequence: TGTGCCAGCAGTGAAGCGGTAGGTCGGGGGGAAGCTTTCTTT.

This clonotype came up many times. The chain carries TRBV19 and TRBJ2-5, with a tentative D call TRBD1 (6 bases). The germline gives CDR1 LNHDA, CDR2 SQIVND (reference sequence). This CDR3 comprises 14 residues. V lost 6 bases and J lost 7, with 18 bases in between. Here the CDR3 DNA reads TGTGCCAGTAGGATAACGACAGGCCGGGGGACCCAGTACTTC. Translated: CASRITTGRGTQYF.

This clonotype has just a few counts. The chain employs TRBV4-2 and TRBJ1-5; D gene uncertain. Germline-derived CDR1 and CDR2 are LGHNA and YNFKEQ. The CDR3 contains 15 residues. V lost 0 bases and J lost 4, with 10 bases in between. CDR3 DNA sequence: TGTGCCAGCAGCCAAGACCGGGCAGAAAATCAGCCCCAGCATTTT. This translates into CASSQDRAENQPQHF.

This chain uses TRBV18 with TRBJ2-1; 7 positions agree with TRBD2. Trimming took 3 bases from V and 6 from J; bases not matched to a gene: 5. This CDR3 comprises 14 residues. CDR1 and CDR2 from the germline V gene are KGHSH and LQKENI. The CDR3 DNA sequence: TGTGCCAGCTCACCGAGGGACTACCTCAATGAGCAGTTCTTC. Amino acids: CASSPRDYLNEQFF.

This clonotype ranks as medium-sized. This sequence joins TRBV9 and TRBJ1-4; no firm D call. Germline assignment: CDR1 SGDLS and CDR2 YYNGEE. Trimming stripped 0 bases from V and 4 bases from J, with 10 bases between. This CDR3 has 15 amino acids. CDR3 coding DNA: TGTGCCAGCAGCGTAGAGTCCCGGAATAATGAAAAACTGTTTTTT. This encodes CASSVESRNNEKLFF. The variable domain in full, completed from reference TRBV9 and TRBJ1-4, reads DSGVTQTPKHLITATGQRVTLRCSPRSGDLSVYWYQQSLDQGLQFLIQYYNGEERAKGNILERFSAQQFPDLHSELNLSSLELGDSALYFCASSVESRNNEKLFFGSGTQLSVL.

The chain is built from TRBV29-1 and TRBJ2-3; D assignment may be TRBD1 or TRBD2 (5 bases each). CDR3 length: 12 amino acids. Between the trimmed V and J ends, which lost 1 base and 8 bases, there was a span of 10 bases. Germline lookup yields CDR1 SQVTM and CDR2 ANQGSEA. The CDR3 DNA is TGCAGCGTTGAAGGAGGTGGGGGTACGCAGTATTTT. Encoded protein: CSVEGGGGTQYF.

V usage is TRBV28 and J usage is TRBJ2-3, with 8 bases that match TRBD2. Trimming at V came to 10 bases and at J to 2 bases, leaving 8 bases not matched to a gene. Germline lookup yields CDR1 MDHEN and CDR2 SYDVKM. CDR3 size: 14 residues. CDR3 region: CATYRGGFTDTQYF. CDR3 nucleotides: TGTGCCACCTACCGGGGGGGCTTCACAGATACGCAGTATTTT.